Listed here are 6 T cell receptor beta chains from one sample, sequenced in a study of T cell responses to AZD1222 COVID-19 vaccine. Profiled with immunoSEQ multiplex PCR; TCRdb holds only in-frame clones, not every one. Of some 120,000 clones in the sample, roughly 88% were seen once. Sequencing used peripheral blood, obtained on day 0 of AZD1222 vaccination. The receptor source for this set is an adult in good health.

J is TRBJ2-3 and V is TRBV9; D gene ambiguous. This CDR3 spans 15 amino acids. Germline V gene lookup returns CDR1 SGDLS and CDR2 YYNGEE. V dropped 2 bases and J dropped 2 bases, with 12 bases sitting between them. In DNA, the CDR3 is TGTGCCAGCAGCGTTGGTCCTTCTTCCACAGATACGCAGTATTTT. Its protein is CASSVGPSSTDTQYF.

This rearrangement joins TRBV5-6 to TRBJ1-5; D ambiguous. From germline, CDR1 is SGHDT and CDR2 YYEEEE. The CDR3 covers 12 residues. V lost 2 bases, J lost 6 bases, and 6 bases lay in between. CDR3 sequence (DNA): TGTGCCAGCAGCTTTCGGGGTCAGCCCCAGCATTTT. This encodes CASSFRGQPQHF.

As DNA, the CDR3 is TGTGCCAGCAGCCCAGCGGCTACTCGAGGCACAGATACGCAGTATTTT. Translation: CASSPAATRGTDTQYF. The chain uses TRBV5-4 and TRBJ2-3, with TRBD2 as a possible D gene (5 bases). This CDR3 is 16 amino acids long. Germline V gives CDR1 SGHNT, CDR2 YYREEE (reference sequence). V shed 4 bases and J shed 1 base, with 16 bases lying between them.

This chain links TRBV10-3 with TRBJ2-2; 8 bases match TRBD2. V lost 4 bases, J lost 5 bases, and 9 bases stayed unmatched. The CDR3 consists of 16 residues. The germline gives CDR1 ENHRY, CDR2 SYGVKD. CDR3 in amino acids: CAISVGSGSTTGELFF. The CDR3 region has the DNA TGTGCCATCAGTGTCGGAAGCGGGAGTACTACCGGGGAGCTGTTTTTT.

This chain joins TRBV19 and TRBJ2-7, with D uncertain. This CDR3 comprises 12 residues. With 5 bases removed from V and 2 bases from J, the gap between germline ends came to 7 bases. CDR1 and CDR2 from the germline V gene are LNHDA and SQIVND (reference sequence). CDR3 loop: CASSSATYEQYF. CDR3 coding DNA: TGTGCCAGTAGTTCTGCGACCTACGAGCAGTACTTC.

The table lists this clone with a few counts. This chain joins TRBV4-1 and TRBJ1-2; TRBD1 aligns across 7 bases. V gave up 2 bases and J gave up 1 base; unmatched junction bases: 7. The CDR3 spans 16 residues. Germline V gene data show CDR1 as MGHRA and CDR2 as YSYEKL. For the CDR3, the DNA is TGCGCCAGCAGCCAAACGAGACAGGGTGGTAACTATGGCTACACCTTC. It codes for CASSQTRQGGNYGYTF.